This TCR beta chain comes out of a study of stem cell transplantation in POMP-related autoinflammatory disease. Whole-study results and caveats: Unique TRB V-J gene pairings were limited in number in patients with PRAID. PRAID patients trended toward lower TRB diversity and higher clonality in all analyzed T-cell subsets.

The CDR3 length is 12 residues. Looked up from germline, CDR1 is MDHEN and CDR2 is SYDVKM. The germline V and J ends were trimmed by 2 bases and 1 base, with 3 bases remaining between them. Comments on this clone: Its antigen is as yet unknown.

PRAID featured immunodeficiency plus autoinflammation. Some clones are missing from TCRdb's copy, which holds only in-frame ones; the method was immunoSEQ multiplex PCR. The sample includes about 32,000 clones, about 86% of them seen just once. The source was CD4+ T cells from PBMCs, collected before stem cell transplantation. The TCR was taken from a human donor with POMP-related autoinflammation and immune dysregulation (PRAID). The rearrangement joins TRBV28 to TRBJ2-7, with D unresolved. The CDR3 spells CASSLASYEQYF. In nucleotides, the CDR3 is TGTGCCAGCAGTTTAGCTTCCTACGAGCAGTACTTC.